Listed below are T cell receptor beta chains from one sample, sequenced in a study of blood T cell repertoires in COVID-19. Using immunoSEQ multiplex PCR, the repertoire was profiled, and TCRdb retains in-frame clones only, with some absent. Among hundreds of thousands of clones listed, 88% were seen once. The sequenced sample was peripheral blood. The receptor set was obtained from a human donor in a cohort sampled during active COVID-19. Both conserved end residues are part of each CDR3. Each record gives: clone size, J gene, V gene, D gene, CDR3 length, CDR3 DNA, CDR3 protein. D genes are given only for firm matches. Size is stated for part of the rows, as once, few or many counts, or as a class when the clone is expanded.

>NA|TRBJ1-1|TRBV19|NA|15
TGTGCCAGTAGTATCTTCGGACAGATGAACACTGAAGCTTTCTTT
CASSIFGQMNTEAFF
>NA|TRBJ2-3|TRBV30|NA|13
TGTGCCTGGAGTGTCGTCGGGGCAGATACGCAGTATTTT
CAWSVVGADTQYF
>NA|TRBJ2-4|TRBV6-2/TRBV6-3|TRBD2|17
TGTGCCAGCAGTGCGCCCAGACTAGCGGGGGGGCCTATCATTCAGTACTTC
CASSAPRLAGGPIIQYF
>NA|TRBJ1-2|TRBV5-1|TRBD1|16
TGCGCCAGCAGCTCGTCCGGGACAGGGGTGTACTATGGCTACACCTTC
CASSSSGTGVYYGYTF
>NA|TRBJ2-3|TRBV7-9|NA|16
TGTGCCAGCAGCTTAATAATTTGGGACAACACAGATACGCAGTATTTT
CASSLIIWDNTDTQYF
>NA|TRBJ2-7|TRBV11-3|TRBD2|12
TGTGCCAGCAGCTTGCGCGGGGGGGAGCAGTACTTC
CASSLRGGEQYF
>NA|TRBJ2-7|TRBV27|TRBD2|14
TGTGCCAGCAGTGTAGCGGGACTATCCTACGAGCAGTACTTC
CASSVAGLSYEQYF
>NA|TRBJ1-1|TRBV19|NA|15
TGTGCCAGTAGTATTGGCCGGGGGATGAACACTGAAGCTTTCTTT
CASSIGRGMNTEAFF
>NA|TRBJ1-1|TRBV12-3/TRBV12-4|NA|13
TGTGCCAGCAGTTTAATCTCCGACACTGAAGCTTTCTTT
CASSLISDTEAFF
>NA|TRBJ1-3|TRBV28|NA|14
TGTGCCAGCAGAGTACAGCACTCTGGAAACACCATATATTTT
CASRVQHSGNTIYF
>NA|TRBJ2-7|TRBV28|NA|11
TGTGCCACTTTACAGGGCTACGAGCAGTACTTC
CATLQGYEQYF
>NA|TRBJ2-5|TRBV19|NA|14
TGTGCCAGTAGTTCCCTAGCGTACCAAGAGACCCAGTACTTC
CASSSLAYQETQYF
>NA|TRBJ1-1|TRBV7-3|NA|13
TGTGCCAGCAGCATAGGGGTGAACACTGAAGCTTTCTTT
CASSIGVNTEAFF
>NA|TRBJ2-7|TRBV28|NA|18
TGTGCCAGCAGTTTACAGGTAAACAGGGTTCCACGAACCTACGAGCAGTACTTC
CASSLQVNRVPRTYEQYF
>NA|TRBJ1-3|TRBV6-2/TRBV6-3|NA|15
TGTGCCAGCAGTTACTCGGTAGCCCGCGGAAACACCATATATTTT
CASSYSVARGNTIYF
>once|TRBJ2-3|TRBV5-1|TRBD1|14
TGCGCCAGCAGCCCGGGACAGAGCACAGATACGCAGTATTTT
CASSPGQSTDTQYF
>NA|TRBJ2-6|TRBV28|NA|17
TGTGCCTCCGGGGGGCAGCGATTTTCCTCTGGGGCCAACGTCCTGACTTTC
CASGGQRFSSGANVLTF
>NA|TRBJ1-1|TRBV5-1|NA|14
TGCGCCAGCAGCCCCGTCCCTAGGAGCACTGAAGCTTTCTTT
CASSPVPRSTEAFF
>NA|TRBJ1-6|TRBV18|NA|15
TGTGCCAGCTCACGGGAGGGTTCGGGTCATTCACCCCTCCACTTT
CASSREGSGHSPLHF
>once|TRBJ1-1|TRBV15|TRBD1|16
TGTGCCACCAGCGGACTGGACAGGGAGCTTAGCACTGAAGCTTTCTTT
CATSGLDRELSTEAFF